These T cell receptor beta chains were read from a single sample in a study of T cell responses to AZD1222 COVID-19 vaccine. TCRdb keeps only in-frame clones here, not all; method: immunoSEQ multiplex PCR. The sample contains 150,000 to 250,000 clones, approximately 94% of which appear only once. Sequencing used peripheral blood, obtained 28 days after the second AZD1222 dose. These receptors were taken from an adult who received the AZD1222 COVID-19 vaccine. The CDR3 runs from the conserved cysteine through the conserved F or W. A D gene is named only where the DNA matches it firmly. For some rows the clone size is stated as once, few or many, or as a class when expanded; others skip it.

d_call	j_call	clone_size	v_call	cdr3_aa	cdr3_nt
TRBD1	TRBJ2-3	-	TRBV7-2	CASSRGPTDTQYF	TGTGCCAGCAGCAGGGGGCCCACAGATACGCAGTATTTT
TRBD1	TRBJ1-1	-	TRBV5-6	CASSLDRDRGNTEAFF	TGTGCCAGCAGCTTAGACCGGGACAGGGGTAACACTGAAGCTTTCTTT
-	TRBJ1-5	-	TRBV5-1	CASSLSGDNQPQHF	TGCGCCAGCAGCTTGTCAGGGGACAATCAGCCCCAGCATTTT
TRBD1	TRBJ1-5	-	TRBV15	CATSRDEGRGFHQPQHF	TGTGCCACCAGCAGAGATGAGGGCAGGGGGTTCCATCAGCCCCAGCATTTT
-	TRBJ2-6	-	TRBV19	CASSVNTGPGANVLTF	TGTGCCAGTAGTGTCAACACGGGGCCTGGGGCCAACGTCCTGACTTTC
TRBD1	TRBJ1-5	-	TRBV3-1/TRBV3-2	CASSQETGLGSNQPQHF	TGTGCCAGCAGCCAAGAGACAGGGTTGGGTAGCAATCAGCCCCAGCATTTT
TRBD2	TRBJ2-1	-	TRBV7-7	CASSLSGSGAGGNNEQFF	TGTGCCAGCAGCCTGTCAGGGTCGGGCGCGGGGGGAAACAATGAGCAGTTCTTC
-	TRBJ2-1	-	TRBV7-9	CASRRGGPEQFF	TGTGCCAGCCGCAGAGGGGGTCCTGAGCAGTTCTTC
-	TRBJ1-2	-	TRBV11-2	CASSLASGGLNYGYTF	TGTGCCAGCAGCTTAGCATCGGGGGGGCTTAACTATGGCTACACCTTC
-	TRBJ1-3	-	TRBV5-1	CASSLTVQDTIHTIYF	TGCGCCAGCAGCTTGACGGTACAAGATACAATACACACCATATATTTT
-	TRBJ2-1	once	TRBV5-5	CASSAGGGAPYNEQFF	TGTGCCAGCAGCGCCGGGGGCGGGGCCCCGTACAATGAGCAGTTCTTC
TRBD1	TRBJ1-1	-	TRBV9	CASSAGQGWTEAFF	TGTGCCAGCAGCGCCGGACAGGGCTGGACTGAAGCTTTCTTT
TRBD1	TRBJ2-7	-	TRBV6-2/TRBV6-3	CASSYETGGRYEQYF	TGTGCCAGCAGTTACGAGACAGGGGGCCGTTACGAGCAGTACTTC
-	TRBJ2-5	-	TRBV19	CASAAADSRGLGTQYF	TGTGCCAGTGCGGCGGCCGACAGTCGCGGTCTGGGGACCCAGTACTTC
TRBD1	TRBJ1-2	-	TRBV5-1	CASSLVQGGIYGYTF	TGCGCCAGCAGCTTGGTCCAGGGGGGAATATATGGCTACACCTTC
-	TRBJ1-1	-	TRBV7-9	CASSLIGSEAFF	TGTGCCAGCAGCTTAATAGGGTCTGAAGCTTTCTTT
-	TRBJ1-5	-	TRBV3-1/TRBV3-2	CASSQGDVSQPQHF	TGTGCCAGCAGCCAAGGGGATGTAAGTCAGCCCCAGCATTTT
-	TRBJ1-3	-	TRBV2	CASSERVTVFSSGNTIYF	TGTGCCAGCAGTGAACGGGTAACAGTCTTTTCCTCTGGAAACACCATATATTTT
-	TRBJ1-5	-	TRBV12-3/TRBV12-4	CASSLQPQHF	TGTGCCAGCAGTTTACAGCCCCAGCATTTT
-	TRBJ1-2	-	TRBV5-1	CASSLAGQNYGYTF	TGCGCCAGCAGCTTGGCCGGACAGAACTATGGCTACACCTTC
-	TRBJ1-4	-	TRBV6-5	CASSYGGTNEKLFF	TGTGCCAGCAGTTACGGGGGGACTAATGAAAAACTGTTTTTT
-	TRBJ2-2	-	TRBV5-4	CASSSRSRERTGELFF	TGTGCCAGCTCCTCTCGGTCGAGGGAGAGGACCGGGGAGCTGTTTTTT
-	TRBJ2-7	-	TRBV13	CASSPGGEQYF	TGTGCCAGCAGCCCAGGAGGCGAGCAGTACTTC
-	TRBJ1-1	-	TRBV28	CASAMNTEAFF	TGTGCCAGCGCCATGAACACTGAAGCTTTCTTT
TRBD1	TRBJ2-5	-	TRBV29-1	CSAFADRGETQYF	TGCAGCGCTTTCGCGGACAGGGGAGAGACCCAGTACTTC
-	TRBJ1-4	-	TRBV28	CASSSPAGTNEKLFF	TGTGCCAGCAGTTCCCCCGCAGGGACTAATGAAAAACTGTTTTTT
TRBD1	TRBJ1-2	-	TRBV24-1	CATSERTGQVGYGYTF	TGTGCCACCAGTGAGCGGACAGGGCAAGTGGGGTATGGCTACACCTTC
-	TRBJ1-4	-	TRBV27	CASSDYLSTNEKLFF	TGTGCCAGCAGTGACTACCTTTCAACTAATGAAAAACTGTTTTTT
-	TRBJ2-3	-	TRBV3-1/TRBV3-2	CASSQGVGIGTDTQYF	TGTGCCAGCAGCCAAGGAGTTGGGATAGGCACAGATACGCAGTATTTT
TRBD1	TRBJ1-5	-	TRBV10-3	CAIRSGQGNQPQHF	TGTGCCATCAGGTCGGGACAGGGGAATCAGCCCCAGCATTTT
TRBD1	TRBJ1-2	-	TRBV12-3/TRBV12-4	CASSIGTGYGYTF	TGTGCCAGCAGTATCGGGACAGGCTATGGCTACACCTTC